Sequencing of this T cell receptor (beta chain) was carried out in a study of CDR3 diversity in severe acne. The CDR3 length is 14 residues. V gave up 6 bases and J gave up 7 bases; unmatched junction bases: 8. Germline-derived CDR1 and CDR2 are MDHEN and SYDVKM. TCRdb reanalysed the PCR reads using MiXCR and keeps one entry per CDR3 protein. The sample includes almost 85,000 distinct CDR3 sequences, 45% to 60% of them seen just once. This receptor was identified in a male donor in good health, without acne. The V call is TRBV28, the J call TRBJ1-2; TRBD1 matches at 10 bases. Sequenced material: blood. CDR3 in DNA: TGTGCCAGCAGCCGGGACAGGGGCCTCGGTGGCTACACCTTC. Translated, it gives CASSRDRGLGGYTF.